A single sample is the source of the 14 T cell receptor beta chains below, sequenced in a study of beta chain features in type 1 diabetes. The study reverse transcribed the entire isolated RNA, so it sequenced expressed TCRB transcripts. Measured with immunoSEQ multiplex PCR; TCRdb has only the in-frame clones, and not every one. The sample has roughly 400,000 clones; over 11% are singletons. The specimen was naive CD4+ T cells from blood. The receptor source for this set is a man aged 25 to 45 in good health.

The chain employs TRBV29-1 and TRBJ1-1; D may be TRBD1 (6 bases). Looked up from germline, CDR1 is SQVTM and CDR2 is ANQGSEA. The CDR3 extends over 11 amino acids. With 4 bases removed from V and 6 bases from J, the gap between germline ends came to 9 bases. CDR3 sequence (DNA): TGCAGCGTTGCACAGGGACCTGAAGCTTTCTTT. This translates into CSVAQGPEAFF.

J is TRBJ2-1 and V is TRBV9; 11 bases fit TRBD2. The CDR3 has 18 amino acids. The germline V gene has CDR1 SGDLS and CDR2 YYNGEE. V gave up 0 bases and J gave up 6 bases; unmatched junction bases: 11. CDR3 protein: CASSVAGTSGVGLNEQFF. In DNA form, the CDR3 reads TGTGCCAGCAGCGTAGCCGGGACTAGCGGAGTGGGCCTCAATGAGCAGTTCTTC.

The genes are TRBV4-3 and TRBJ2-3; 8 bases are a match to TRBD2. The length of the CDR3 is 16 residues. The V and J ends lost 1 base and 1 base, in that order; junction bases with no gene match: 4. Germline-derived CDR1 and CDR2 are LGHNA and YSLEER. The CDR3 loop is CASSQVGSGGTDTQYF. The CDR3 coding sequence is TGCGCCAGCAGCCAAGTTGGTAGCGGGGGCACAGATACGCAGTATTTT.

The chain employs TRBV4-3 and TRBJ1-1; the match to TRBD1 covers 11 bases. The J segment lost 5 bases and the V segment lost 0 bases, leaving 5 bases of the junction unmatched. CDR3 size: 16 residues. Germline V lookup: CDR1 LGHNA, CDR2 YSLEER. The DNA for the CDR3 is TGCGCCAGCAGCCAAGAGGAGGGACAGGGGGGGACTGAAGCTTTCTTT. Protein: CASSQEEGQGGTEAFF.

The V gene is TRBV25-1, the J gene TRBJ1-1; the D gene is possibly TRBD1 (6 bases). The CDR3 spans 15 residues. V was shortened by 4 bases and J by 5 bases, with 17 bases between the two germline ends. Germline assignment: CDR1 MGHDK and CDR2 SYGVNS. The CDR3 reads CASSATHREGTEAFF. The DNA for the CDR3 is TGTGCCAGCAGTGCTACTCACAGGGAGGGGACTGAAGCTTTCTTT.

The chain uses TRBV9 and TRBJ1-1; possibly TRBD1 for D (5 bases). The CDR3 is 13 residues long. Trimming shortened V by 0 bases and J by 5 bases, and 8 bases separated the two germline ends. The germline gives CDR1 SGDLS, CDR2 YYNGEE. This chain's CDR3 is CASSVVRETEAFF. The DNA for the CDR3 is TGTGCCAGCAGCGTAGTCAGGGAGACTGAAGCTTTCTTT.

This clone came up a few times. The CDR3 is CASSLPGNEQFF. CDR3 nucleotides: TGTGCCAGCAGCTTACCAGGCAATGAGCAGTTCTTC. This chain connects TRBV7-9 to TRBJ2-1, with D unclear. V was clipped by 2 bases and J by 6 bases, with 5 bases between them. Germline-derived CDR1 and CDR2 are SEHNR and FQNEAQ (reference sequence). There are 12 residues in the CDR3.

Only a few counts were recorded for this clone. The rearrangement joins TRBV5-4 to TRBJ2-3; 10 positions agree with TRBD2. The germline V gene encodes CDR1 SGHNT and CDR2 YYREEE (reference sequence). This CDR3 spans 14 amino acids. Unmatched junction bases numbered 10, after V lost 10 bases and J lost 5 bases. DNA for the CDR3: TGTGCCCACGAAGCGGGAGGGCCGGGAGATACGCAGTATTTT. Translation gives CAHEAGGPGDTQYF.

The chain combines TRBV23-1 with TRBJ2-1; D remains ambiguous. TRBV23-1 is placed among ORFs of uncertain function. This CDR3 has 14 residues. V lost 11 bases, J lost 3 bases, and 17 bases lay in between. The CDR3 is CAGLIPPDYNEQFF. The CDR3 DNA sequence: TGCGCCGGGCTGATTCCCCCGGACTACAATGAGCAGTTCTTC.

The chain carries TRBV6-5 and TRBJ2-3; TRBD2 matches 10 bases. Germline V CDR1 and CDR2: MNHEY, SVGAGI. Trimming cost V 0 bases and J 2 bases; bases outside gene matches: 2. This CDR3 region has 16 residues. The DNA of the CDR3 is TGTGCCAGCAGTTACTCCACTAGCGGGGCCACAGATACGCAGTATTTT. This translates into CASSYSTSGATDTQYF.

This chain connects TRBV5-5 to TRBJ2-1; a weak D match, TRBD1 (6 bases). The CDR3 covers 12 residues. Looked up from germline, CDR1 is SGHKS and CDR2 is YYEKEE (reference sequence). Trimming removed 0 bases from V and 9 bases from J, with 7 bases in between. The CDR3 sequence is CASSLGTAEQFF. The CDR3 DNA sequence: TGTGCCAGCAGCTTGGGGACAGCTGAGCAGTTCTTC.

The sample holds a few counts of this clone. V and J are TRBV30 and TRBJ2-1; D gene uncertain. Trimming left V 0 bases short and J 10 bases short, with 19 bases between. CDR3 length: 15 residues. CDR1 is GTSNPN and CDR2 is SVGIG in the germline V gene (reference sequence). The CDR3, as DNA: TGTGCCTGGAGTGTGTTAGTAAGGCCCTTTCTCGAGCAGTTCTTC. Translating gives CAWSVLVRPFLEQFF.

This clone has a handful of counts. This chain joins TRBV5-8 and TRBJ1-1, with D maybe TRBD1 (5 bases). The CDR3 loop spans 16 amino acids. The ends were cut back, 3 bases at V and 6 bases at J, with 21 bases in the middle. Germline V gene lookup returns CDR1 SGHTS and CDR2 YDEGEE. The DNA of the CDR3 is TGTGCCAGCAGCTATGCGTTGACAGTCAGTATTGCTGAAGCTTTCTTT. Encoded protein: CASSYALTVSIAEAFF.

This clone occurred a few times. CDR3 in DNA: TGTGCCAGCAGGGAGGGTCGAGCGGCTAGCACAGATACGCAGTATTTT. The encoded protein is CASREGRAASTDTQYF. The rearrangement links TRBV2 to TRBJ2-3; perhaps TRBD2 as D (6 bases). The V end was cut by 6 bases, the J end by 0 bases, with 16 bases between. The CDR3 sequence is 16 residues long. Germline-derived CDR1 and CDR2 are SNHLY and FYNNEI.